Each of the 16 T cell receptor beta chains below was sequenced from the same sample in a study of cytomegalovirus exposure and HLA in healthy donors. A multiplex PCR was run with 60 Vbeta primers and 13 Jbeta primers. Clones were read by immunoSEQ multiplex PCR, and TCRdb kept only the in-frame ones, dropping some. The sample has around 170,000 clones, around four fifths seen once. Sequenced sample: PBMCs. The receptors originated from a woman between 45 and 65 years old in good health and CMV-seropositive.

This clone was observed a single time. The rearrangement links TRBV11-3 to TRBJ2-5; no clear D gene. CDR3 length equals 13 residues. Germline CDR1 and CDR2: SGHNT and YENEEA. Trimming took off 5 bases at V and 5 bases at J, with 12 bases between the two ends. CDR3 protein: CASSPGRLETQYF. For the CDR3, the DNA is TGTGCCAGCAGCCCTGGCAGGTTGGAGACCCAGTACTTC. The full variable domain, with the rest looked up from reference TRBV11-3 and TRBJ2-5, is EAGVVQSPRYKIIEKKQPVAFWCNPISGHNTLYWYLQNLGQGPELLIRYENEEAVDDSQLPKDRFSAERLKGVDSTLKIQPAELGDSAVYLCASSPGRLETQYFGPGTRLLVL.

The rearrangement uses TRBV6-6 and TRBJ2-1; a weak D match, TRBD2 (6 bases). The ends were cut back, 6 bases at V and 5 bases at J, with 17 bases in the middle. Germline CDR1 reads MNHNY; CDR2 reads SVGAGI (reference sequence). This CDR3 contains 15 residues. CDR3 region: CASRGRNLEDNEQFF. CDR3 bases: TGTGCCAGCAGGGGGAGGAATTTGGAGGACAATGAGCAGTTCTTC.

The chain uses TRBV5-5 and TRBJ1-4; 9 bases map to TRBD1. The CDR3 runs 16 residues. CDR1 SGHKS and CDR2 YYEKEE come from the germline V gene (reference sequence). Trimming took 0 bases from V and 7 from J; bases not matched to a gene: 7. CDR3 nucleotide sequence: TGTGCCAGCAGCTTGGATCCGGGACAGGGAGCTGAAAAACTGTTTTTT. Its protein is CASSLDPGQGAEKLFF.

The chain is built from TRBV15 and TRBJ2-7, with 10 nucleotides matching TRBD1. The germline V gene encodes CDR1 LNHNV and CDR2 YYDKDF (reference sequence). This CDR3 region has 15 residues. Trimming took 3 bases from V and 3 from J; bases not matched to a gene: 5. The CDR3 loop reads CATSSPGTGDYEQYF. The CDR3 coding sequence is TGTGCCACCAGCAGCCCTGGGACAGGGGACTACGAGCAGTACTTC.

The rearrangement uses TRBV29-1 and TRBJ1-1; D is ambiguous. CDR3 size: 11 residues. V was shortened by 5 bases and J by 5 bases, with 9 bases between the two germline ends. The germline CDR1 and CDR2 sequences are SQVTM and ANQGSEA. This CDR3 is CSVLTGTEAFF. CDR3 DNA sequence: TGCAGCGTTTTAACCGGGACTGAAGCTTTCTTT.

The chain joins TRBV7-3 to TRBJ2-2; 7 bases map to TRBD1. Unmatched junction bases numbered 7, after V lost 5 bases and J lost 1 base. Per the germline V gene, CDR1 is SGHTA and CDR2 is FQGTGA. CDR3 size: 16 residues. The CDR3 reads CASSKTGDLNTGELFF. CDR3 nucleotide sequence: TGTGCCAGCAGCAAAACAGGGGACCTGAACACCGGGGAGCTGTTTTTT.

The chain joins TRBV11-2 to TRBJ2-1; 11 positions agree with TRBD2. The CDR3 runs 15 residues. With V trimmed by 1 base and J by 8 bases, 4 bases remained unmatched. The V gene's germline CDR1 is SGHAT and CDR2 FQNNGV. CDR3 DNA sequence: TGTGCCAGCAGCTTAGTAGCGGGGGGGCCCGATGAGCAGTTCTTC. It yields the protein CASSLVAGGPDEQFF.

The rearrangement joins TRBV29-1 to TRBJ1-3; 7 nucleotides agree with TRBD1. This CDR3 has 14 amino acids. Per the germline V gene, CDR1 is SQVTM and CDR2 is ANQGSEA. The V segment lost 7 bases and the J segment 0 bases; nucleotides outside the gene matches: 6. In DNA form, the CDR3 reads TGCAGCGCTGCGTCAGGGGGCTCTGGAAACACCATATATTTT. Amino acid sequence: CSAASGGSGNTIYF. The variable domain in full, completed from reference TRBV29-1 and TRBJ1-3, reads SAVISQKPSRDICQRGTSLTIQCQVDSQVTMMFWYRQQPGQSLTLIATANQGSEATYESGFVIDKFPISRPNLTFSTLTVSNMSPEDSSIYLCSAASGGSGNTIYFGEGSWLTVV.

The V call is TRBV7-2, the J call TRBJ1-5; D unresolved. The CDR3 runs 12 residues. Germline V lookup: CDR1 SGHTA, CDR2 FQGNSA. V was clipped by 6 bases and J by 4 bases, with 7 bases between them. The CDR3 sequence: CASSPLNQPQHF. The DNA of the CDR3 is TGTGCCAGCAGTCCACTGAATCAGCCCCAGCATTTT.

The J gene is TRBJ1-5, the V gene TRBV6-5, with 8 nucleotides matching TRBD1. The V segment lost 10 bases and the J segment 4 bases; nucleotides outside the gene matches: 12. Germline V gene data show CDR1 as MNHEY and CDR2 as SVGAGI. The CDR3 sequence is 15 residues long. The CDR3 is CAKGAGGAQNQPQHF. DNA for the CDR3: TGTGCCAAAGGGGCAGGGGGCGCCCAAAATCAGCCCCAGCATTTT.

The rearrangement links TRBV15 to TRBJ2-7, with TRBD1 matching 8 bases. V lost 4 bases and J lost 3; bases outside the gene matches: 8. This CDR3 has 15 amino acids. Germline CDR1 reads LNHNV; CDR2 reads YYDKDF (reference sequence). The CDR3 loop reads CATSTLTGGHYEQYF. CDR3 nucleotides: TGTGCCACCAGCACTCTAACAGGGGGACACTACGAGCAGTACTTC.

The chain links TRBV7-3 to TRBJ2-2; maybe TRBD1 (6 bases). CDR1 SGHTA and CDR2 FQGTGA come from the germline V gene. There are 16 residues in the CDR3. Between the trimmed V and J ends, which lost 5 bases and 2 bases, there was a span of 15 bases. The CDR3 here is CASSPLGTFNTGELFF. CDR3 DNA: TGTGCCAGCAGCCCTCTGGGGACATTTAACACCGGGGAGCTGTTTTTT.

V is TRBV19 and J is TRBJ1-1; perhaps TRBD1 as D (5 bases). The V end lost 8 bases, the J end lost 3 bases, and 13 bases lay between the germline ends. Germline V CDR1 and CDR2: LNHDA, SQIVND (reference sequence). The CDR3 loop spans 13 amino acids. The CDR3 bases are TGTGCCAGTTGTCGCGGGGGAGACACTGAAGCTTTCTTT. It translates to CASCRGGDTEAFF.

The chain recombines TRBV6-5 with TRBJ1-2; unclear D gene. Looked up from germline, CDR1 is MNHEY and CDR2 is SVGAGI. This CDR3 region has 9 residues. V lost 8 bases to trimming and J lost 5 bases, with 3 bases between them. As DNA, the CDR3 is TGTGCCAGCCTATATGGCTACACCTTC. Translation gives CASLYGYTF.

This chain uses TRBV28 with TRBJ2-7; no clear D. Trimming removed 5 bases from V and 2 bases from J, with 19 bases in between. The germline V gene encodes CDR1 MDHEN and CDR2 SYDVKM. CDR3 length equals 16 residues. The CDR3 DNA follows: TGTGCCAGCAGTCCATCTTGGGCAGGTGTTCCCTACGAGCAGTACTTC. Its translation: CASSPSWAGVPYEQYF.

The chain has TRBV9 and TRBJ2-3; D is possibly TRBD2 (6 bases). The germline V and J ends were trimmed by 0 bases and 4 bases, with 15 bases remaining between them. The CDR3 has 16 amino acids. Germline assignment: CDR1 SGDLS and CDR2 YYNGEE. This CDR3 is CASSVAAGFEADTQYF. The DNA for the CDR3 is TGTGCCAGCAGCGTAGCTGCGGGATTTGAGGCAGATACGCAGTATTTT.